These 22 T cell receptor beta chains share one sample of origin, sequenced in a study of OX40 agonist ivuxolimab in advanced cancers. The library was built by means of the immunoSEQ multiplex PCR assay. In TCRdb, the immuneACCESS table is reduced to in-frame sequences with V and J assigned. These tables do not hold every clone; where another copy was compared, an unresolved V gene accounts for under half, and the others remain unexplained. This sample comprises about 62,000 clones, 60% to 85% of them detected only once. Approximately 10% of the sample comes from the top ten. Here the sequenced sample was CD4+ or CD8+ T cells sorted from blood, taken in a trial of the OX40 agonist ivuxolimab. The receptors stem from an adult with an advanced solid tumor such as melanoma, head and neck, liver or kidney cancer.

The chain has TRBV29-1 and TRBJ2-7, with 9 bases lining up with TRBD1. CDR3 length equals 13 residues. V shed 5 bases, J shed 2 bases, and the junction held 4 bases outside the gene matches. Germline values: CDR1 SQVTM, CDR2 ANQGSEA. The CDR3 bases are TGCAGCGTTCGGGACAGGGTGACCTACGAGCAGTACTTC. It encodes CSVRDRVTYEQYF.

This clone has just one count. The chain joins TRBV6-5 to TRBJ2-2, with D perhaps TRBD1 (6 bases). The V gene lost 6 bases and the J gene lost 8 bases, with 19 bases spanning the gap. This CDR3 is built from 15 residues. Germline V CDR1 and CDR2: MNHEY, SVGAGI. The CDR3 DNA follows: TGTGCCAGCAGAACCGGGACACCCGGGCTTGGGGAGCTGTTTTTT. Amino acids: CASRTGTPGLGELFF.

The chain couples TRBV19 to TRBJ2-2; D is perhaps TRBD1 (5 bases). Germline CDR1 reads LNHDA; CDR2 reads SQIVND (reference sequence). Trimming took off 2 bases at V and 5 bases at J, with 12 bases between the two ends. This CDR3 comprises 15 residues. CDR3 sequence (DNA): TGTGCCAGTAGTATAAACAGGATTTCTACCGGGGAGCTGTTTTTT. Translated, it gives CASSINRISTGELFF.

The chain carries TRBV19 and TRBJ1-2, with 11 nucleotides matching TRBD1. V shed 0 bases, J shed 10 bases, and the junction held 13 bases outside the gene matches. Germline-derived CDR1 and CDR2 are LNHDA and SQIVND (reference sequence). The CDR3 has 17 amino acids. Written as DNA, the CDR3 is TGTGCCAGTAGTATAGATCCCGGTTGCAGGACAGGGGGCCTCTACACCTTC. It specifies CASSIDPGCRTGGLYTF. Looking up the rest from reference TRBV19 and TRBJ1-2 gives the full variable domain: DGGITQSPKYLFRKEGQNVTLSCEQNLNHDAMYWYRQDPGQGLRLIYYSQIVNDFQKGDIAEGYSVSREKKESFPLTVTSAQKNPTAFYLCASSIDPGCRTGGLYTFGSGTRLTVV.

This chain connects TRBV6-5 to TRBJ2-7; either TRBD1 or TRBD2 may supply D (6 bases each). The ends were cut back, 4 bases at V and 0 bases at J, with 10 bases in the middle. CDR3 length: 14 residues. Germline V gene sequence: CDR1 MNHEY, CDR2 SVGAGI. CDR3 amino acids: CASSWRGSSYEQYF. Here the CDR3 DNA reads TGTGCCAGCAGTTGGAGGGGGAGCTCCTACGAGCAGTACTTC.

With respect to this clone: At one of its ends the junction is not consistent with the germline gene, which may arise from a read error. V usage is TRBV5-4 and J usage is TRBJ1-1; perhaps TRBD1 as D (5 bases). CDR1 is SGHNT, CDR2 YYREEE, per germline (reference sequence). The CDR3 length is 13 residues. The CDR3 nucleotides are TGCGCCAGCAGCCTGCGGGGGGGCACTGAAGCTTTCTTT. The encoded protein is CASSLRGGTEAFF.

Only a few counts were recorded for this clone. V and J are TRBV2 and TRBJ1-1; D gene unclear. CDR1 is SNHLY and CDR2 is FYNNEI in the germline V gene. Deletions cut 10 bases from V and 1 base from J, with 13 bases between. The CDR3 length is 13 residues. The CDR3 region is CAKNGVPNTEAFF. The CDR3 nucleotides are TGTGCCAAAAACGGGGTTCCGAACACTGAAGCTTTCTTT.

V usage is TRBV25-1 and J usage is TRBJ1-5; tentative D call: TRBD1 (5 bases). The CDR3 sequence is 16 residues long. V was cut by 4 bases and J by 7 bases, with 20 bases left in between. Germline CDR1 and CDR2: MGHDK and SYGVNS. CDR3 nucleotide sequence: TGTGCCAGCAGTGCTAAAGGGCGCAGGGTCGGGCAGCCCCAGCATTTT. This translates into CASSAKGRRVGQPQHF. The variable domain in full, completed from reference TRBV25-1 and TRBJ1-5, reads EADIYQTPRYLVIGTGKKITLECSQTMGHDKMYWYQQDPGMELHLIHYSYGVNSTEKGDLSSESTVSRIRTEHFPLTLESARPSHTSQYLCASSAKGRRVGQPQHFGDGTRLSIL.

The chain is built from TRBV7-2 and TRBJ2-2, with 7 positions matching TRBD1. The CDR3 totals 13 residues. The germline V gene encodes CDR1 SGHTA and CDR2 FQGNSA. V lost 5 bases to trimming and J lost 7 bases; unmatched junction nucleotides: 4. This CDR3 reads CASSTQGVGELFF. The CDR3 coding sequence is TGTGCCAGCAGCACTCAGGGGGTCGGGGAGCTGTTTTTT. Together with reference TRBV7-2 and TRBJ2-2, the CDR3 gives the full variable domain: GAGVSQSPSNKVTEKGKDVELRCDPISGHTALYWYRQSLGQGLEFLIYFQGNSAPDKSGLPSDRFSAERTGGSVSTLTIQRTQQEDSAVYLCASSTQGVGELFFGEGSRLTVL.

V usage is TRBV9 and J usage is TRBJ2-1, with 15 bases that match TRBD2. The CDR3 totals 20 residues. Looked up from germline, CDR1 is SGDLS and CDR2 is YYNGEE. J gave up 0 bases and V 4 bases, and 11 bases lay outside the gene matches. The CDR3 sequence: CASSKTGTSGGLSSYNEQFF. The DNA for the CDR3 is TGTGCCAGCAGCAAGACCGGGACTAGCGGGGGGCTGAGCTCCTACAATGAGCAGTTCTTC.

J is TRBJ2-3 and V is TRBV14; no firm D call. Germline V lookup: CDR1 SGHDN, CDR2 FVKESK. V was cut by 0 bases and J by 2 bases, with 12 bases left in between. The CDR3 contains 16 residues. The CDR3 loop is CASSQDLRTYTDTQYF. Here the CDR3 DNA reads TGTGCCAGCAGCCAAGACTTGAGAACCTACACAGATACGCAGTATTTT.

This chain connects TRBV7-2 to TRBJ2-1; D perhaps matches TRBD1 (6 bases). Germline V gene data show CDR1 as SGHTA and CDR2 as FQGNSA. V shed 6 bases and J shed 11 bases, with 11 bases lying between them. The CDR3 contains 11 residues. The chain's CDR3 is CASSSGTQQFF. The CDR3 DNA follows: TGTGCCAGCAGTTCCGGGACACAGCAGTTCTTC. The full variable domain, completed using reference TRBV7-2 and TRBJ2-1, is GAGVSQSPSNKVTEKGKDVELRCDPISGHTALYWYRQSLGQGLEFLIYFQGNSAPDKSGLPSDRFSAERTGGSVSTLTIQRTQQEDSAVYLCASSSGTQQFFGPGTRLTVL.

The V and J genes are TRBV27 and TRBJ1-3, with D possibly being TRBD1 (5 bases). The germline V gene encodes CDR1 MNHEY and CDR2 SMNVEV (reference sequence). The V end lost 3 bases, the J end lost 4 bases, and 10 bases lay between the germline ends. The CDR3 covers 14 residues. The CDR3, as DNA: TGTGCCAGCAGTTTGGGGCGGTCAGGAAACACCATATATTTT. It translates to CASSLGRSGNTIYF.

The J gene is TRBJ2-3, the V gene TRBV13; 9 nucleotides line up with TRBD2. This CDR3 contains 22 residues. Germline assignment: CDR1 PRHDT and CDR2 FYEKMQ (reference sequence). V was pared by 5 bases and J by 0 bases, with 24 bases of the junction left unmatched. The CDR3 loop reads CASSPYSGNAGSSGTSTDTQYF. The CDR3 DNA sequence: TGTGCCAGCAGCCCATATTCCGGGAACGCTGGGTCTAGCGGGACTAGCACAGATACGCAGTATTTT.

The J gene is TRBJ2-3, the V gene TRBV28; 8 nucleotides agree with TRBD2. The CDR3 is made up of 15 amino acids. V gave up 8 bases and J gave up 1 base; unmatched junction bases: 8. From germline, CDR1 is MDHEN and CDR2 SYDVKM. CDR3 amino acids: CASGYLSGGTDTQYF. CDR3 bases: TGTGCCAGCGGATACCTTAGCGGGGGCACAGATACGCAGTATTTT.

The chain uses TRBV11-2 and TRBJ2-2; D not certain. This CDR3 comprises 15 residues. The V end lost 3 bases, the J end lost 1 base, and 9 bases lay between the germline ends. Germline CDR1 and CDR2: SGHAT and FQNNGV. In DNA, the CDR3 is TGTGCCAGCAGCTTCTCCAGAGGGAACACCGGGGAGCTGTTTTTT. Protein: CASSFSRGNTGELFF.

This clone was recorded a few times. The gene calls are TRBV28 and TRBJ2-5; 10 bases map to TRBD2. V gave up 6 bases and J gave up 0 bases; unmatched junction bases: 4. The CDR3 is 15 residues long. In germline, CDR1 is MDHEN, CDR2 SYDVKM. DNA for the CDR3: TGTGCCAGCAGAGAAGCGGGGGGGTACCAAGAGACCCAGTACTTC. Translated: CASREAGGYQETQYF.

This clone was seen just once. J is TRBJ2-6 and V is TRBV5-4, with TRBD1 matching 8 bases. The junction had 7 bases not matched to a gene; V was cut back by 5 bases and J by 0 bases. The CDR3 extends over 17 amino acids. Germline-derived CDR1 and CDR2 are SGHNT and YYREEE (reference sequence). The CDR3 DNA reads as TGTGCCAGCAGTTGGGACAGGATTAGCTCTGGGGCCAACGTCCTGACTTTC. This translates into CASSWDRISSGANVLTF.

The CDR3 DNA is TGTGCCAGCAGCGACCGGGGAAAAGAGACCCAGTACTTC. It encodes CASSDRGKETQYF. This rearrangement joins TRBV7-9 to TRBJ2-5; D may be TRBD2 (5 bases). Germline values: CDR1 SEHNR, CDR2 FQNEAQ (reference sequence). The CDR3 is 13 amino acids. V was pared by 5 bases and J by 3 bases, with 10 bases between.

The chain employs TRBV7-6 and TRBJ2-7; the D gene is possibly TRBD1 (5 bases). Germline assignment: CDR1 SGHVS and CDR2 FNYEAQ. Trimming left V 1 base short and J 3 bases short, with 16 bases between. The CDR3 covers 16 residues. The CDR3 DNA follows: TGTGCCAGCAGCTTAGGGCCAGGGTTGACTGGCTACGAGCAGTACTTC. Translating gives CASSLGPGLTGYEQYF. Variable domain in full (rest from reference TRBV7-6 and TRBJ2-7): GAGVSQSPRYKVTKRGQDVALRCDPISGHVSLYWYRQALGQGPEFLTYFNYEAQQDKSGLPNDRFSAERPEGSISTLTIQRTEQRDSAMYRCASSLGPGLTGYEQYFGPGTRLTVT.

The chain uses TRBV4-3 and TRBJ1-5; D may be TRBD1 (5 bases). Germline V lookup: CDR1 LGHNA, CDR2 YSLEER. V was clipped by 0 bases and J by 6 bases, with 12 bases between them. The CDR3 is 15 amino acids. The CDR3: CASSQDWGSGQPQHF. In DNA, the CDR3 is TGCGCCAGCAGCCAAGATTGGGGGAGTGGTCAGCCCCAGCATTTT.

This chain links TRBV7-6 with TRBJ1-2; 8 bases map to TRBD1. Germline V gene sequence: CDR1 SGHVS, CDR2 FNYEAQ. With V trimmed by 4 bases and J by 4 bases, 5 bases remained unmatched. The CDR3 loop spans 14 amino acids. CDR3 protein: CASSSGQGPYGYTF. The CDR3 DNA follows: TGTGCCAGCAGCTCCGGACAGGGCCCCTATGGCTACACCTTC.